The table lists the clone carrying this T cell receptor beta chain with a few counts. At the DNA level, this CDR3 is encoded by other sequences in the same sample as well. CDR1 is SGHDT and CDR2 is YYEEEE in the germline V gene. The length of the CDR3 is 16 residues. The ends were cut back, 0 bases at V and 1 base at J, with 11 bases in the middle. This specimen comes from a study of CD8+ T cells in alopecia areata. As for treatment: oral pan-JAK inhibitor, 5-10 mg twice daily. Extraction of RNA preceded its reverse transcription into cDNA, which served as the sequencing template. Produced via immunoSEQ multiplex PCR; TCRdb's table is partial and in-frame only. The sample gives 200,000 or so clones, around two fifths of which show up once; 0.48% is in the top ten.

The sample in question was CD4+ T cells sorted from blood, obtained at week 34, from a patient treated with tofacitinib. The gene calls are TRBV5-6 and TRBJ1-5; a weak D match, TRBD1 (5 bases). The origin of this receptor is a human donor with alopecia areata. CDR3 DNA: TGTGCCAGCAGCTTGGCGGCGGGGCGCAGCAATCAGCCCCAGCATTTT. As protein: CASSLAAGRSNQPQHF.